This entry features one TCR beta chain sequence. This CDR3 comprises 14 residues. The germline V gene encodes CDR1 MGHRA and CDR2 YSYEKL. The V segment lost 5 bases and the J segment 1 base; nucleotides outside the gene matches: 4. Generated by immunoSEQ multiplex PCR, the TCRdb table keeps only in-frame clones and is missing some. Of around 140,000 clones in the sample, roughly 89% were seen once. This sample stems from a study of blood T cell repertoires in COVID-19. Study as a whole: PBMCs, B-cell-depleted T cells, or T cells provided the cDNA or gDNA that made up the material.

The sequence was obtained from a man between 60 and 75 years old with active or convalescent COVID-19. This rearrangement joins TRBV4-1 to TRBJ1-2, with 7 bases matching TRBD1. Specimen: peripheral blood. As DNA, the CDR3 is TGCGCCAGCAGCGGGACAGCGCGTAACTATGGCTACACCTTC. Translated: CASSGTARNYGYTF.